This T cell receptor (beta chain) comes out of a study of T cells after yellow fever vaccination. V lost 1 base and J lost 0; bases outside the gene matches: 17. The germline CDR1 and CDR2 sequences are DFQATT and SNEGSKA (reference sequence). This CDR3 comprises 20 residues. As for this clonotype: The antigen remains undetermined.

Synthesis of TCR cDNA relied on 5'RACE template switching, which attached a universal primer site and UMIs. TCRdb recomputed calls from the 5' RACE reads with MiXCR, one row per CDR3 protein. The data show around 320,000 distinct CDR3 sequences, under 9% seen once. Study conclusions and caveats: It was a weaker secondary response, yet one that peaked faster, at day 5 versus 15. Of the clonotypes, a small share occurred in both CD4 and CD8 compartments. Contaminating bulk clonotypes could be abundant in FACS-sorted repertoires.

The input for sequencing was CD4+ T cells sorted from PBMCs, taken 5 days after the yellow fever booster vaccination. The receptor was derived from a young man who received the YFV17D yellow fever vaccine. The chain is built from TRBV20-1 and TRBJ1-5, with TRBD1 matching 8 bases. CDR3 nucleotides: TGCAGTGCTAGAGTCCTCAGGAGGACAGGGATGTCCCCTAGCAATCAGCCCCAGCATTTT. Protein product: CSARVLRRTGMSPSNQPQHF.